This T cell receptor (beta chain) comes out of a study of siplizumab effects on memory and regulatory T cells. Investigators obtained sequences from unstimulated naive, memory, effector memory and TEMRA subsets in a few donor pairs. This clone was picked up one time. The antigen remains undetermined. CDR3 length: 15 residues. Germline CDR1 is SGHRS and CDR2 is YFSETQ. Trimming stripped 4 bases from V and 9 bases from J, with 20 bases between. Findings and caveats of the study: Among alloreactive clones, only a minor fraction mapped to unstimulated subsets.

TCR templates, roughly 10^5 per sample, were assayed. Assay used: immunoSEQ multiplex PCR; TCRdb lists only in-frame clones, some missing. The sample records tens of thousands of clones, just over 95% being singletons. Sequencing was done on a sample of naive CD8+ T cells sorted from blood. This receptor was obtained from a human donor in good health. The chain has TRBV5-1 and TRBJ2-1; D is possibly TRBD1 (6 bases). The CDR3 DNA is TGCGCCAGCAGCGACGACGACAGGACGTTGGGTGAGCAGTTCTTC. Translated, it gives CASSDDDRTLGEQFF.